Shown below are 31 T cell receptor beta chains from a single sample sequenced in a study of blood T cell repertoires in COVID-19. Sequencing used immunoSEQ multiplex PCR; TCRdb keeps in-frame clones, though not all of them. The table records about 45,000 clones, about nine tenths of them present only once. The source material was peripheral blood. The receptors come from a human donor in a cohort sampled during active COVID-19.

The chain is built from TRBV11-2 and TRBJ2-2, with a tentative D call TRBD1 (6 bases). This CDR3 has 16 residues. With 5 bases removed from V and 0 bases from J, the gap between germline ends came to 13 bases. Germline-derived CDR1 and CDR2 are SGHAT and FQNNGV. The CDR3 bases are TGTGCCAGCAGCCCAGGGGATCTAACGAACACCGGGGAGCTGTTTTTT. Protein sequence: CASSPGDLTNTGELFF.

In this sample, this clone turned up once. V and J are TRBV6-6 and TRBJ2-2; the D is unclear. The ends were cut back, 2 bases at V and 9 bases at J, with 16 bases in the middle. The CDR3 has 15 residues. From germline, CDR1 is MNHNY and CDR2 SVGAGI (reference sequence). CDR3 region: CASSYDPRSVRELFF. The CDR3 region has the DNA TGTGCCAGCAGTTACGACCCCCGAAGCGTTCGGGAGCTGTTTTTT.

V and J are TRBV4-1 and TRBJ1-1; 7 nucleotides match TRBD1. V lost 0 bases and J lost 4; bases outside the gene matches: 2. The V gene's germline CDR1 is MGHRA and CDR2 YSYEKL. The CDR3 spans 14 residues. The CDR3 DNA is TGCGCCAGCAGCCAAGAAACAGGGGCCACTGAAGCTTTCTTT. It translates to CASSQETGATEAFF.

The chain has TRBV6-2 or TRBV6-3 and TRBJ1-5; TRBD1 might be the D (5 bases). The CDR3 has 16 amino acids. Germline lookup yields CDR1 MNHEY and CDR2 SVGEGT. V dropped 6 bases and J dropped 1 base, with 16 bases sitting between them. Here the CDR3 reads CASSLSQAGSNQPQHF. CDR3 nucleotide sequence: TGTGCCAGCAGCCTCAGCCAGGCAGGGAGCAATCAGCCCCAGCATTTT.

The V gene is TRBV7-8, the J gene TRBJ1-1, with TRBD1 as a possible D gene (6 bases). Deletions cut 6 bases from V and 0 bases from J, with 8 bases between. The CDR3 has 13 residues. Germline-derived CDR1 and CDR2 are SGHVS and FQNEAQ. The CDR3 DNA sequence: TGTGCCAGCAGACACAGGGTGAACACTGAAGCTTTCTTT. Its protein product is CASRHRVNTEAFF.

The V call is TRBV12-5, the J call TRBJ2-6; tentative D call: TRBD1 (5 bases). CDR3 size: 14 residues. From germline, CDR1 is LGHNT and CDR2 FRNRAP. V shed 1 base and J shed 8 bases, with 9 bases lying between them. CDR3 in amino acids: CASGLDDRPNVLTF. Here the CDR3 DNA reads TGTGCTAGTGGTTTGGACGACAGACCCAACGTCCTGACTTTC. Full variable domain (outside the CDR3, taken from reference TRBV12-5 and TRBJ2-6): DARVTQTPRHKVTEMGQEVTMRCQPILGHNTVFWYRQTMMQGLELLAYFRNRAPLDDSGMPKDRFSAEMPDATLATLKIQPSEPRDSAVYFCASGLDDRPNVLTFGAGSRLTVL.

The chain uses TRBV10-3 and TRBJ2-6; 7 positions match TRBD1. Germline trimming cut 3 bases from V and 0 bases from J; bases unmatched to any gene: 5. Germline-derived CDR1 and CDR2 are ENHRY and SYGVKD. The CDR3 is 17 amino acids. CDR3 residues: CAISDGTELSGANVLTF. The CDR3 coding sequence is TGTGCCATCAGTGACGGGACAGAACTCTCTGGGGCCAACGTCCTGACTTTC.

This clone was counted a single time. The CDR3 DNA follows: TGTGCCAGCAGTGAAGTGTACGGGGATGGCTACACCTTC. Its protein product is CASSEVYGDGYTF. V and J are TRBV6-1 and TRBJ1-2, with no clear D. Per germline, CDR1 MNHNS and CDR2 SASEGT. Trimming cost V 1 base and J 6 bases, with 9 bases left between them. The length of the CDR3 is 13 residues.

The CDR3 nucleotides read TGTGCCAGCAGCTTAAACAGGCAAGAGACCCAGTACTTC. It encodes CASSLNRQETQYF. This chain connects TRBV7-3 to TRBJ2-5; possibly TRBD1 for D (5 bases). Deletions cut 1 base from V and 2 bases from J, with 5 bases between. CDR1 SGHTA and CDR2 FQGTGA come from the germline V gene. The CDR3 loop spans 13 amino acids.

V gene TRBV7-2 combines with J gene TRBJ1-4, with TRBD1 matching 9 bases. Germline V gene data show CDR1 as SGHTA and CDR2 as FQGNSA. The V and J ends lost 4 bases and 8 bases, in that order; junction bases with no gene match: 5. This CDR3 comprises 14 residues. CDR3 nucleotides: TGTGCCAGCAGCTCACAGGGGGCGTTGGAAAAACTGTTTTTT. It encodes CASSSQGALEKLFF. Full variable domain (remainder filled in from reference TRBV7-2 and TRBJ1-4): GAGVSQSPSNKVTEKGKDVELRCDPISGHTALYWYRQSLGQGLEFLIYFQGNSAPDKSGLPSDRFSAERTGGSVSTLTIQRTQQEDSAVYLCASSSQGALEKLFFGSGTQLSVL.

The chain couples TRBV9 to TRBJ2-7; 8 positions agree with TRBD2. Per the germline V gene, CDR1 is SGDLS and CDR2 is YYNGEE. The CDR3 consists of 14 residues. V shed 4 bases and J 5 bases; nucleotides not matched to a gene: 8. CDR3 in DNA: TGTGCCAGCAGCCCGGCGGGGGGCAGGCACGAGCAGTACTTC. The encoded protein is CASSPAGGRHEQYF.

This clone was observed a single time. The chain recombines TRBV12-3 or TRBV12-4 with TRBJ1-2, with TRBD1 as a possible D gene (5 bases). The CDR3 sequence is 13 residues long. Trimming took off 1 base at V and 6 bases at J, with 9 bases between the two ends. The DNA of the CDR3 is TGTGCCAGCAGTTTAGGGGCAGGGCATGGCTACACCTTC. Translating gives CASSLGAGHGYTF.

The rearrangement links TRBV7-6 to TRBJ1-1; D is undetermined. The V gene lost 6 bases and the J gene lost 5 bases, with 10 bases spanning the gap. CDR3 length: 12 residues. The germline V gene encodes CDR1 SGHVS and CDR2 FNYEAQ. CDR3 sequence: CASSNLGTEAFF. In DNA, the CDR3 is TGTGCCAGCAGTAACCTAGGAACTGAAGCTTTCTTT.

The V and J genes are TRBV27 and TRBJ2-1, with D perhaps matching TRBD1 (5 bases). CDR3 length: 13 amino acids. The V end was cut by 0 bases, the J end by 7 bases, with 7 bases between. Germline assignment: CDR1 MNHEY and CDR2 SMNVEV (reference sequence). The CDR3 loop reads CASSLSRVNEQFF. For the CDR3, the DNA is TGTGCCAGCAGTTTATCCAGGGTAAATGAGCAGTTCTTC.

This chain connects TRBV19 to TRBJ1-3; unclear D gene. This CDR3 is built from 15 residues. CDR1 is LNHDA, CDR2 SQIVND, per germline (reference sequence). Trimming left V 2 bases short and J 0 bases short, with 8 bases between. The chain's CDR3 is CASSITALSGNTIYF. The CDR3 region has the DNA TGTGCCAGTAGTATAACAGCTCTCTCTGGAAACACCATATATTTT.

The J gene is TRBJ1-6, the V gene TRBV2, with 10 bases aligning to TRBD1. The V and J ends lost 6 bases and 0 bases, in that order; junction bases with no gene match: 14. Looked up from germline, CDR1 is SNHLY and CDR2 is FYNNEI. The CDR3 has 20 amino acids. The CDR3: CASRGDRGQLGYSYNSPLHF. Written as DNA, the CDR3 is TGTGCCAGCAGGGGAGACAGGGGGCAGTTGGGGTACTCCTATAATTCACCCCTCCACTTT.

This clone was found a few times. The chain has TRBV9 and TRBJ1-5; tentative D call: TRBD1 (6 bases). V was trimmed by 4 bases and J by 0 bases, leaving 8 bases between them. The V gene's germline CDR1 is SGDLS and CDR2 YYNGEE. The CDR3 loop spans 14 amino acids. The CDR3 reads CASSQGISNQPQHF. CDR3 nucleotides: TGTGCCAGCAGCCAGGGGATTAGCAATCAGCCCCAGCATTTT.

The chain links TRBV6-1 to TRBJ2-2, with unresolved D. Trimming took off 3 bases at V and 0 bases at J, with 2 bases between the two ends. Germline V gives CDR1 MNHNS, CDR2 SASEGT. The CDR3 runs to 13 residues. The CDR3 DNA reads TGTGCCAGCAGTGATACGAACACCGGGGAGCTGTTTTTT. It translates to CASSDTNTGELFF.

This clone occurred once. The chain combines TRBV7-8 with TRBJ2-3, with D possibly matching TRBD2 (6 bases). The CDR3 runs 16 residues. Trimming took off 4 bases at V and 2 bases at J, with 16 bases between the two ends. Germline CDR1 SGHVS, CDR2 FQNEAQ. CDR3 region: CASSYYDGEVTDTQYF. CDR3 sequence (DNA): TGTGCCAGCAGCTACTACGATGGGGAGGTCACAGATACGCAGTATTTT.

The rearrangement links TRBV5-1 to TRBJ2-5; the D gene is possibly TRBD2 (6 bases). The V end was cut by 0 bases, the J end by 3 bases, with 9 bases between. This CDR3 comprises 14 residues. CDR1 and CDR2 (germline): SGHRS, YFSETQ. In DNA, the CDR3 is TGCGCCAGCAGCTTGGCCGGAGGGGAAGAGACCCAGTACTTC. Residues: CASSLAGGEETQYF.

V usage is TRBV19 and J usage is TRBJ2-5, with TRBD2 identical over 9 bases. The CDR3 covers 15 residues. V lost 7 bases, J lost 5 bases, and 11 bases stayed unmatched. The germline CDR1 and CDR2 sequences are LNHDA and SQIVND (reference sequence). The CDR3 region has the DNA TGTGCCAGTACTCCGGGTAGCGGGGGCTTTGAGACCCAGTACTTC. It specifies CASTPGSGGFETQYF.

V is TRBV12-3 or TRBV12-4 and J is TRBJ1-2; 7 bases map to TRBD1. V was clipped by 8 bases and J by 2 bases; unmatched bases: 5. The CDR3 has 13 amino acids. CDR3 amino acids: CASAEGANYGYTF. CDR3 sequence (DNA): TGTGCCAGCGCCGAGGGGGCAAACTATGGCTACACCTTC.

The V and J genes are TRBV29-1 and TRBJ2-7, with 7 bases matching TRBD2. The ends lost 7 bases at V and 0 bases at J; junction bases unmatched: 9. The germline V gene has CDR1 SQVTM and CDR2 ANQGSEA. CDR3 length: 14 amino acids. CDR3 in amino acids: CSAAKAGVSYEQYF. The CDR3 nucleotides are TGCAGCGCCGCCAAGGCGGGGGTCTCCTACGAGCAGTACTTC.

The chain employs TRBV25-1 and TRBJ1-3; the D is unclear. V lost 6 bases, J lost 3 bases, and 15 bases lay in between. The CDR3 length is 15 residues. Germline CDR1 MGHDK, CDR2 SYGVNS. In DNA form, the CDR3 reads TGTGCCAGCAGCCGGACGGGGTACCGTGGAAACACCATATATTTT. It yields the protein CASSRTGYRGNTIYF.

V usage is TRBV12-2 and J usage is TRBJ2-2; TRBD1 was called by the table and not checked on the DNA. TRBV12-2 is termed a pseudogene. This CDR3 spans 15 amino acids. In DNA, the CDR3 is TGTGCAAGTCGCCCCGGGACAGGGGACACCGGGGAGCTGTTTTTT. Its protein is CASRPGTGDTGELFF.

The chain uses TRBV2 and TRBJ1-1; TRBD1 is a possible D gene (6 bases). CDR1 is SNHLY and CDR2 is FYNNEI in the germline V gene. The V end lost 6 bases, the J end lost 1 base, and 9 bases lay between the germline ends. The CDR3 totals 13 residues. As DNA, the CDR3 is TGTGCCAGCAGCGCGACAGGGAACACTGAAGCTTTCTTT. Protein sequence: CASSATGNTEAFF.

This clone appeared once. The chain employs TRBV25-1 and TRBJ2-3; D is unresolved. With 8 bases removed from V and 2 bases from J, the gap between germline ends came to 17 bases. This CDR3 is built from 15 residues. Looked up from germline, CDR1 is MGHDK and CDR2 is SYGVNS. CDR3 DNA: TGTGCCAGCGGGCCTCGAGACGGCTCCACAGATACGCAGTATTTT. Its protein is CASGPRDGSTDTQYF.

The V and J genes are TRBV7-9 and TRBJ1-3; no definite D call. This CDR3 has 15 amino acids. Germline V gives CDR1 SEHNR, CDR2 FQNEAQ (reference sequence). Deletions cut 4 bases from V and 0 bases from J, with 10 bases between. The CDR3 loop is CASSSRRVSGNTIYF. The CDR3 bases are TGTGCCAGCAGCTCACGCCGGGTCTCTGGAAACACCATATATTTT.

Written as DNA, the CDR3 is TGTGCCAGCAGCGTCTCGGGACTCTCTAGCACAGATACGCAGTATTTT. Encoded protein: CASSVSGLSSTDTQYF. The chain is built from TRBV9 and TRBJ2-3; D may be TRBD2 (6 bases). V dropped 2 bases and J dropped 0 bases, with 13 bases sitting between them. CDR3 size: 16 residues. Per germline, CDR1 SGDLS and CDR2 YYNGEE.

The CDR3 DNA sequence: TGTGCCAGCAGTTTGGACAGAAACTATGGCTACACCTTC. It translates to CASSLDRNYGYTF. The chain recombines TRBV6-5 with TRBJ1-2; D is perhaps TRBD1 (6 bases). V was shortened by 4 bases and J by 2 bases, with 8 bases between the two germline ends. Germline CDR1 and CDR2: MNHEY and SVGAGI. This CDR3 spans 13 amino acids.

The V and J genes are TRBV13 and TRBJ2-5, with a tentative D call TRBD1 (6 bases). Trimming removed 4 bases from V and 8 bases from J, with 11 bases in between. CDR3 length equals 12 residues. CDR1 is PRHDT and CDR2 is FYEKMQ in the germline V gene (reference sequence). CDR3 in DNA: TGTGCCAGCAGCTCGTTGGGACAAACCCAGTACTTC. Translated: CASSSLGQTQYF.